This T cell receptor (beta chain) was recorded in a study of T cells after yellow fever vaccination. There are many counts of this clonotype. The CDR3 contains 13 residues. V lost 0 bases to trimming and J lost 4 bases, with 7 bases between them. The germline V gene has CDR1 SGHTA and CDR2 FQGNSA. As TCR cDNA was made by 5'RACE template switching, a universal primer site and UMIs were added. Using its own MiXCR run on the 5' RACE reads, TCRdb lists one record per CDR3 protein. This table holds 25,000 to 30,000 distinct CDR3 sequences, roughly 5.9% found once. Study results and limitations: Though weaker, the secondary response peaked faster, on day 5 versus 15.

The specimen comprised PBMCs, either bulk or a sorted T-cell subset (CD4+, CD8+, memory, or dextramer-sorted; not recorded which), sampled on the day of the yellow fever booster vaccination. This chain uses TRBV7-2 with TRBJ2-7; no reliable D call. The TCR was taken from a man between 25 and 39 years old who received the YFV17D yellow fever vaccine. For the CDR3, the DNA is TGTGCCAGCAGCTTAGCGCCAGAGTACGAGCAGTACTTC. It is translated as CASSLAPEYEQYF.